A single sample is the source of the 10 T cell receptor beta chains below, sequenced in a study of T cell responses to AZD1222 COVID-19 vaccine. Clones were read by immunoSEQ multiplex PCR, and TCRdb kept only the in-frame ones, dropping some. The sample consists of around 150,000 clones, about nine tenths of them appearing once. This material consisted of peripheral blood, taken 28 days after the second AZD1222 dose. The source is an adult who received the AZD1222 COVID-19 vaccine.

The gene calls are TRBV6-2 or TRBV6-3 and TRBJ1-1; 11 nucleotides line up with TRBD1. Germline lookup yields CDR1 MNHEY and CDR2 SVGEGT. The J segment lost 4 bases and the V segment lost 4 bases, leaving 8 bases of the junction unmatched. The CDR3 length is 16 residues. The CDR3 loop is CASSSSPGTGGTEAFF. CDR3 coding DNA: TGTGCCAGCAGTTCATCCCCCGGGACAGGGGGCACTGAAGCTTTCTTT.

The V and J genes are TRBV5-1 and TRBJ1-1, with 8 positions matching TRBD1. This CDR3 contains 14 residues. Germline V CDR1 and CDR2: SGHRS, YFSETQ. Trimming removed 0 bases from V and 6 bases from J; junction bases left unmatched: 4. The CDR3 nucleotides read TGCGCCAGCAGCTTGGCCGGACAGGGCTCTGAAGCTTTCTTT. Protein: CASSLAGQGSEAFF.

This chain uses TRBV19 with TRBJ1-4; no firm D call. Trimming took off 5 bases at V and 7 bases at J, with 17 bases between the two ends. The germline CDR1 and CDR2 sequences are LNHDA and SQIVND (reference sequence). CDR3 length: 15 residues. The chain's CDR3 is CASSLLLEAVEKLFF. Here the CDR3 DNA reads TGTGCCAGTAGTCTCCTACTGGAGGCAGTTGAAAAACTGTTTTTT.

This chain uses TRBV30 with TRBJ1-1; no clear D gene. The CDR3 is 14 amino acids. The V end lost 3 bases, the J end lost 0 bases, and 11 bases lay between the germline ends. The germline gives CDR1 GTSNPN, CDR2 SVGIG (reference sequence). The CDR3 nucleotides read TGTGCCTGGAGGCGGGCCCAAATGAACACTGAAGCTTTCTTT. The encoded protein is CAWRRAQMNTEAFF.

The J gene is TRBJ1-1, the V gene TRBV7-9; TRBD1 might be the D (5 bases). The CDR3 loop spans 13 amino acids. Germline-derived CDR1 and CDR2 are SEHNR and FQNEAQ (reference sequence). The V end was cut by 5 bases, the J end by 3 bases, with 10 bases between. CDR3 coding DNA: TGTGCCAGCAGCCGACTAGGGGACACTGAAGCTTTCTTT. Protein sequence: CASSRLGDTEAFF.

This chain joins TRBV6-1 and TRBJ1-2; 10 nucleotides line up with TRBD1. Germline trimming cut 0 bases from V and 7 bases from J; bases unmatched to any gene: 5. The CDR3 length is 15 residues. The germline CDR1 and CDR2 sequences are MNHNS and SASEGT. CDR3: CASSEADRGLSGYTF. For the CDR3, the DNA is TGTGCCAGCAGTGAAGCCGACAGGGGGCTGAGTGGCTACACCTTC.

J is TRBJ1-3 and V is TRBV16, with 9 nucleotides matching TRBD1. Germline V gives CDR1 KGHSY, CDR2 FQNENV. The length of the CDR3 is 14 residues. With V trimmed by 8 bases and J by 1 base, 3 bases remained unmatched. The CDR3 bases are TGTGCCAGCGGGGACAGGGTATCTGGAAACACCATATATTTT. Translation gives CASGDRVSGNTIYF.

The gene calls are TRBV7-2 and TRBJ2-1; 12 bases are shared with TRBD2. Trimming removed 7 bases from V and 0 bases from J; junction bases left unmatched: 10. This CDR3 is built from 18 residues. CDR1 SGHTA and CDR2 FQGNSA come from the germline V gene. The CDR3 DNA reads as TGTGCCAGCACCCAGAGGACTAGCGGGGCCCCCTCCTACAATGAGCAGTTCTTC. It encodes CASTQRTSGAPSYNEQFF.

The CDR3 sequence: CASSLGAGGIPIQYF. In DNA form, the CDR3 reads TGTGCCAGCAGCTTGGGGGCAGGGGGCATTCCCATTCAGTACTTC. The chain uses TRBV5-6 and TRBJ2-4, with 8 nucleotides matching TRBD1. V dropped 0 bases and J dropped 9; count of bases not matched to a gene: 8. This CDR3 region has 15 residues. Germline CDR1 is SGHDT and CDR2 is YYEEEE.

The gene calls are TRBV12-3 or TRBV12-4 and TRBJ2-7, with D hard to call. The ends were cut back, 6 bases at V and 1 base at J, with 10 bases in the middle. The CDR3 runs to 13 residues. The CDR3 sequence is CASRKGLSYEQYF. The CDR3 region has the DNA TGTGCCAGCAGGAAAGGTTTATCCTACGAGCAGTACTTC.